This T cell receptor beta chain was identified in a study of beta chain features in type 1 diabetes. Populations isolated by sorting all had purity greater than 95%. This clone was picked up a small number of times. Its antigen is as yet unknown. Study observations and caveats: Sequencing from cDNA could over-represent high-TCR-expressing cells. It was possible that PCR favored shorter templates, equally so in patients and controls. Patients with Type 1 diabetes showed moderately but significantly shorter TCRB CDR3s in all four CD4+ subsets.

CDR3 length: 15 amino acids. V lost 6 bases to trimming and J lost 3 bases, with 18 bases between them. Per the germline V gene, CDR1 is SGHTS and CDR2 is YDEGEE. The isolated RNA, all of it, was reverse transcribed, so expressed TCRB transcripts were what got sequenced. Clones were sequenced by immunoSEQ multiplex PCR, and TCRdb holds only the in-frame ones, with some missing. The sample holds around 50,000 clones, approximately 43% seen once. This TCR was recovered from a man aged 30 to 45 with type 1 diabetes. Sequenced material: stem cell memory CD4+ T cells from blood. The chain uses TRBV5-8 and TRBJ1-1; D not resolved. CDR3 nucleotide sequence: TGTGCCAGCACCCTGAGGATGGGGAGGGACACTGAAGCTTTCTTT. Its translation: CASTLRMGRDTEAFF.